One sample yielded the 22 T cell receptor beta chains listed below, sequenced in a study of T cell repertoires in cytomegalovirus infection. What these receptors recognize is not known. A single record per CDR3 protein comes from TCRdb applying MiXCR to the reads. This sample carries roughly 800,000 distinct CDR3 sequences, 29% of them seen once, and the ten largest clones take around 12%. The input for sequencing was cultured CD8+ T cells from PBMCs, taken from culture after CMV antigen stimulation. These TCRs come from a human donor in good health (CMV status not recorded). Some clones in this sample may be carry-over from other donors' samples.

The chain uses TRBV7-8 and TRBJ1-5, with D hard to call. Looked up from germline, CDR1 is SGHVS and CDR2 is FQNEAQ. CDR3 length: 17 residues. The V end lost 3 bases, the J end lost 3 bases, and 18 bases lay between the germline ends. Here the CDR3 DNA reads TGTGCCAGCAGCTTCTCGGACTCTGGCTATAACAATCAGCCCCAGCATTTT. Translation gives CASSFSDSGYNNQPQHF.

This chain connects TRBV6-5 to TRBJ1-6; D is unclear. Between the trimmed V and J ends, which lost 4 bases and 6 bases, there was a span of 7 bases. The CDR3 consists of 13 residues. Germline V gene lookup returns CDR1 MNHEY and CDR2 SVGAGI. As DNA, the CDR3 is TGTGCCAGCAGTTGGGGAACTAATTCACCCCTCCACTTT. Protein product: CASSWGTNSPLHF.

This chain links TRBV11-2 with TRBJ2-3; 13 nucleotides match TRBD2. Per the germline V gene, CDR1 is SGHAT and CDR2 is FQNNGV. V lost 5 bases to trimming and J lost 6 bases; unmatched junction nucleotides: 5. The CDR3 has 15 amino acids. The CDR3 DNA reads TGTGCCAGCAGCCAACTAGCGGGGGGGCGGGATACGCAGTATTTT. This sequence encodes CASSQLAGGRDTQYF. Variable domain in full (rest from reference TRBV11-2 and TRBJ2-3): EAGVAQSPRYKIIEKRQSVAFWCNPISGHATLYWYQQILGQGPKLLIQFQNNGVVDDSQLPKDRFSAERLKGVDSTLKIQPAKLEDSAVYLCASSQLAGGRDTQYFGPGTRLTVL.

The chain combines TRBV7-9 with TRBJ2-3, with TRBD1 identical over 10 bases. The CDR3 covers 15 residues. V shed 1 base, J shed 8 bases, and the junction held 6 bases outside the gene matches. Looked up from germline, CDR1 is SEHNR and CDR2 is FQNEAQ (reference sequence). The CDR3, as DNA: TGTGCCAGCAGCTTAGTGTGGGGACAGGGGAGTACGCAGTATTTT. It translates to CASSLVWGQGSTQYF.

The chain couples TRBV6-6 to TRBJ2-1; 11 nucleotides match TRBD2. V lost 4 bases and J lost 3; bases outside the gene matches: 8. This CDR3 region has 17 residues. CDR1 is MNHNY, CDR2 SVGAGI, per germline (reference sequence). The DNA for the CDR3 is TGTGCCAGCAGTTTGTCTCTAGCGGGGGGAGACTACAATGAGCAGTTCTTC. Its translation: CASSLSLAGGDYNEQFF.

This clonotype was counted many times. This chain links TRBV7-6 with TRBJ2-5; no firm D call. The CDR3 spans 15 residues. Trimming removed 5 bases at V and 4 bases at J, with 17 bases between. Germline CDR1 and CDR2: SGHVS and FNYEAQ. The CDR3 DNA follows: TGTGCCAGCAGCCATACCGAGATGGTGGGAGAGACCCAGTACTTC. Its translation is CASSHTEMVGETQYF.

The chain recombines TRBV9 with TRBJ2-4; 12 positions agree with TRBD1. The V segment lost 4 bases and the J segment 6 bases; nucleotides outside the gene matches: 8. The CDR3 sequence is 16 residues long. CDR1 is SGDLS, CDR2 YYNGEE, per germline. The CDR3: CASSPGTGGPLNIQYF. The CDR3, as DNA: TGTGCCAGCAGCCCCGGGACAGGGGGCCCTCTAAACATTCAGTACTTC.

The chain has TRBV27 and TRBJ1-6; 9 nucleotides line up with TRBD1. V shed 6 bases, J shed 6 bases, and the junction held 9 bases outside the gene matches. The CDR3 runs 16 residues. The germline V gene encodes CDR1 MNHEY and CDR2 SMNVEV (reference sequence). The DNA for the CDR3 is TGTGCCAGCAGGGCTACAGGGGGCTGGGGTAATTCACCCCTCCACTTT. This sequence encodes CASRATGGWGNSPLHF.

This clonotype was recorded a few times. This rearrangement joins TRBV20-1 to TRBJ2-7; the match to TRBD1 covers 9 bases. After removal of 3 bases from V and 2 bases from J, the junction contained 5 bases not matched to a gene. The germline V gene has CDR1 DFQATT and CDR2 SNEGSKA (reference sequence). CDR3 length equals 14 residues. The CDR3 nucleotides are TGCAGTGCTAGCATGGGGGACAGGGCCTACGAGCAGTACTTC. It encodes CSASMGDRAYEQYF.

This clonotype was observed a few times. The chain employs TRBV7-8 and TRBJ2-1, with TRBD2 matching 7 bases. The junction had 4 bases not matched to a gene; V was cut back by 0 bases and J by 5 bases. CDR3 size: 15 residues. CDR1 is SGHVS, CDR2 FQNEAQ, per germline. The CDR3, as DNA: TGTGCCAGCAGCTTAGCTGTGCGGGGGAACAATGAGCAGTTCTTC. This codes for CASSLAVRGNNEQFF.

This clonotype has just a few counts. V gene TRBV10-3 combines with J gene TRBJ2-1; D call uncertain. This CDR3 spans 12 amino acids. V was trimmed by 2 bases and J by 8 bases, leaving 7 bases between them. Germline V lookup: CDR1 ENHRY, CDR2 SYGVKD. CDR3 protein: CAISEGHDEQFF. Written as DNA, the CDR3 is TGTGCCATCAGTGAGGGGCACGATGAGCAGTTCTTC.

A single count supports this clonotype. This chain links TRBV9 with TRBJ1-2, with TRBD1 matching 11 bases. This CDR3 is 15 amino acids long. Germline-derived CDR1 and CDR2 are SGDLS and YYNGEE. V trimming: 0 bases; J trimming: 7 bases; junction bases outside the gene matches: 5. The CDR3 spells CASSVVDRGRIGYTF. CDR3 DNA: TGTGCCAGCAGCGTAGTGGACAGGGGGCGCATTGGCTACACCTTC.

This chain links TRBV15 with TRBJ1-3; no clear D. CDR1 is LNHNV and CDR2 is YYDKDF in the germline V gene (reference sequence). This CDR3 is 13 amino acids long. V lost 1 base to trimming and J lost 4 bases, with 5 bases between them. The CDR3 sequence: CATSRGLGNTIYF. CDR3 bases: TGTGCCACCAGCAGAGGCCTGGGAAACACCATATATTTT.

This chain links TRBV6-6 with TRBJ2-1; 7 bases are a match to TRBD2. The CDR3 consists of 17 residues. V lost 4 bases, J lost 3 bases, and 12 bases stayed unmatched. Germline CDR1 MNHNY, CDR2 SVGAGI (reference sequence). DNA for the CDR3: TGTGCCAGCAGTTTCCTCTATAGCGGGCGGGTCTACAATGAGCAGTTCTTC. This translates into CASSFLYSGRVYNEQFF.

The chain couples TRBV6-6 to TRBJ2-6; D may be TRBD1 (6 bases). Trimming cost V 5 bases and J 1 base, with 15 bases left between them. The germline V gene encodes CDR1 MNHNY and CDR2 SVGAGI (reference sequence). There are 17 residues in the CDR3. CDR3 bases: TGTGCCAGCAGTACACCTAACAGGGAATCTGGGGCCAACGTCCTGACTTTC. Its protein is CASSTPNRESGANVLTF.

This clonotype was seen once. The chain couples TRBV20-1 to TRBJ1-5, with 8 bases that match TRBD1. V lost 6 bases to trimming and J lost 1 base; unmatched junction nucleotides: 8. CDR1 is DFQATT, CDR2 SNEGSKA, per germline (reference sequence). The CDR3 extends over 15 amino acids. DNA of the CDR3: TGCAGTGCCAAGACAGGGGCCGCAAGCAATCAGCCCCAGCATTTT. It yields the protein CSAKTGAASNQPQHF.

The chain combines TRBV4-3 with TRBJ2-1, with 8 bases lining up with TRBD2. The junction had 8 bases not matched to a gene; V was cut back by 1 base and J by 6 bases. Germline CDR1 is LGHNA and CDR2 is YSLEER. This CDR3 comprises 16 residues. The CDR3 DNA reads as TGCGCCAGCAGCCAAGGTCGGCTAGCGGGCGTCAATGAGCAGTTCTTC. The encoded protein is CASSQGRLAGVNEQFF.

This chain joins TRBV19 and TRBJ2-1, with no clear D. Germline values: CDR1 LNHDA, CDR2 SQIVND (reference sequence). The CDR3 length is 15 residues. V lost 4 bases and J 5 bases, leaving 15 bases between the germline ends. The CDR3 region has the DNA TGTGCCAGTAGTAATAATATCCTACTCCACAATGAGCAGTTCTTC. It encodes CASSNNILLHNEQFF.

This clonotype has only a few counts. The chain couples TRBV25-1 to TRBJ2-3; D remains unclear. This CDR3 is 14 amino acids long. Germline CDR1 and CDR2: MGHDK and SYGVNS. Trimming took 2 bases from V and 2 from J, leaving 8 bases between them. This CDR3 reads CASSELSLTDTQYF. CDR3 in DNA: TGTGCCAGCAGTGAACTATCTCTCACAGATACGCAGTATTTT.

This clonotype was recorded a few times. CDR3 nucleotide sequence: TGTGCCAGCAGTAGTCGACAGGGCGCCCAGCCCCAGCATTTT. Protein sequence: CASSSRQGAQPQHF. This sequence joins TRBV27 and TRBJ1-5, with 7 nucleotides matching TRBD1. The CDR3 is made up of 14 amino acids. Germline lookup yields CDR1 MNHEY and CDR2 SMNVEV (reference sequence). V was pared by 5 bases and J by 7 bases, with 8 bases of the junction left unmatched.

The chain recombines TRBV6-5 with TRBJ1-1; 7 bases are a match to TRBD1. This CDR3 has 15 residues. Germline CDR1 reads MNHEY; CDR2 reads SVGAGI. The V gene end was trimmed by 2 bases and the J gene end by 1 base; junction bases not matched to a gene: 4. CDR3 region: CASSYKGGPNTEAFF. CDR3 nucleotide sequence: TGTGCCAGCAGTTACAAAGGGGGCCCGAACACTGAAGCTTTCTTT.

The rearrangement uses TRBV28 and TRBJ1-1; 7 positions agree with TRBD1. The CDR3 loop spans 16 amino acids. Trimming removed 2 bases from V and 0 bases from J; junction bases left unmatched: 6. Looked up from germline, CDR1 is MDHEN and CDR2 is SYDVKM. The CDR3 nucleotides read TGTGCCAGCAGTTTAATTGGCAGGGGGATGAACACTGAAGCTTTCTTT. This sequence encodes CASSLIGRGMNTEAFF.